This T cell receptor (beta chain) appears in the sequencing data of a study of patients with pleural tuberculosis. Notes on this clonotype: The junction shows a germline mismatch at one end, possibly a read error.

TCRdb re-derived calls from the reads in MiXCR, one entry per CDR3 protein. The sample records some 29,000 distinct CDR3 sequences, about a sixth being singletons. The CDR3 sequence is 13 residues long. Looked up from germline, CDR1 is SGHKS and CDR2 is YYEKEE (reference sequence). Sequencing was performed on peripheral blood. The sequence derives from a human donor with pleural tuberculosis. The genes are TRBV5-5 and TRBJ2-3; possibly TRBD2 for D (6 bases). The CDR3 bases are TGTGCCAGCACCTGGGGGGTTCCAGATATGCAGTATTTT. Its translation: CASTWGVPDMQYF.